The present T cell receptor (beta chain) was sequenced within a study of CD8 T cell repertoires and HIV-1 epitope variants (TCRdb year 2020). In the study overall: In separate culture wells, T cells were stimulated with each of twenty-five peptides that represented autologous and known Gag and Nef epitope variants. Running each culture condition in triplicate, except for one peptide done in duplicate, gave a total of about 80 T cell cultures. A 1M T cell aliquot was kept as an uncultured baseline condition, separate from the roughly 90 T cell cultures. Cultures were maintained for around 11 days in IMDM with gentamicin, and half-media changes adding IL-2, IL-7 and IL-15 were performed on days 3 and 7. Among the control conditions were a peptide pool of CMV, EBV and flu, the Ebola AY9 epitope serving as a negative control, and a well with no peptide. Tested epitopes included three Gag epitope families and Nef HW9 and YT9. Using the EasySep Human T Cell Enrichment Kit, T cells were enriched and then co-cultured with an equal number of autologous T cell-negative cells acting as antigen-presenting cells. Results and caveats for the whole study, not just this receptor: The study identified nine antigen-specific TCR beta clonotypes, over 5 of which appeared to be cross-reactive for autologous or known escape epitope variants. The assay identified only TCR beta chains and indicated proliferation to antigen, not T cell function or cytokine profile. The Nef KF9 family was recognized by five clonotypes and the HW9 family by one, and no responses to the TAALDMSHF plasma variant were observed.

This clone has at least ten counts. Its antigen is currently not known. Nothing much larger sits one base from this clone, and base qualities are not available. Sequencing of TCR beta CDR3 regions was performed at survey depth on the immunoSEQ platform. The QIAamp DNA micro kit was used to extract genomic DNA from every cultured and uncultured CD8+ T cell population. As for the original processing: Samples with under 5,000 productive reads were excluded, and this exclusion removed about 6% of the roughly 75 HIV peptide-stimulated cultures. A MANAFEST web app trimmed sequences to CDR3 and removed nonproductive sequences, CDR3s under 5 amino acids, and those not starting C or ending F/W. Clonotypes were classified as antigen-specific only if expansion was observed in at least 2 of 3 replicates versus the no-peptide control at FDR 0.01, only within one epitope family. A specific clonotype also had to show a frequency at least fivefold higher than in wells stimulated with peptides from other epitope families. TCRdb stores this immuneACCESS table with in-frame sequences only. Part of the clones is absent; in the studies checked, under half of the shortfall reflects unresolved V genes, and no reason is known for the rest. V, J and clone size are taken as reported in that table, and D and trimming were inferred from the DNA itself. The sample includes 95,000 or so clones, with roughly 80% observed a single time. 20% to 30% of the sample belongs to the ten largest clones.

The EasySep Human CD8+ T Cell Enrichment Kit was used on day 10 to isolate CD8+ T cells from every culture. The germline V gene supplies CDR1 SGHTA and CDR2 FQGTGA. The V end gives up 5 bases and the J end 2 bases, leaving 3 bases in the junction not matched to a gene. The CDR3, from cysteine to phenylalanine, totals 14 residues. Only the CDR3 DNA is retained, 42 bases long and in frame from the first base. The origin of this receptor is a male donor with HIV. The rearranged chain carries TRBV7-3 and TRBJ1-5, and 7 junction bases match TRBD1. Specimen: uncultured baseline CD8+ T cells from peripheral blood mononuclear cells (PBMCs). The CDR3 protein is CASSPTGGNQPQHF. The DNA sequence is given as TGTGCCAGCAGCCCCACAGGGGGCAATCAGCCCCAGCATTTT.